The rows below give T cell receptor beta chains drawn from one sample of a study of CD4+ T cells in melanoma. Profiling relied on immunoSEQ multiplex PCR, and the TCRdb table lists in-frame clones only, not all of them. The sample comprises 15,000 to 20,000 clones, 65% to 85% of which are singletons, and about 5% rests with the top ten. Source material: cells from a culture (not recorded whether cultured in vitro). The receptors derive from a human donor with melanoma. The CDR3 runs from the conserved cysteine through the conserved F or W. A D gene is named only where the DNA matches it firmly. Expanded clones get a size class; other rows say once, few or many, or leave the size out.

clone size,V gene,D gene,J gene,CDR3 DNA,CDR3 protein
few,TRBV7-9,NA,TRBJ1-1,TGTGCCAGCAGCTTAAGTTCTACAGTGAACACTGAAGCTTTCTTT,CASSLSSTVNTEAFF
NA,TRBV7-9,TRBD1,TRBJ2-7,TGTGCCAGCAGCAAATATTCAGGGACAGTAGACTACGAGCAGTACTTC,CASSKYSGTVDYEQYF
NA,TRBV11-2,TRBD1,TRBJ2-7,TGTGCCAGCAGCCTGACGCAGACAGGGGTGGGCTACGAGCAGTACTTC,CASSLTQTGVGYEQYF
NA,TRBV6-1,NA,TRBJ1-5,TGTGCCAGCAGTGAACGGCTAAGCAATCAGCCCCAGCATTTT,CASSERLSNQPQHF
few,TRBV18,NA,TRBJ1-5,TGTGCCAGCTCATCAACTCCGGGAATGCTTGGGCAGCCCCAGCATTTT,CASSSTPGMLGQPQHF
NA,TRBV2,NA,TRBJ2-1,TGTGCCAGCAGGGGGTTAAATGAGCAGTTCTTC,CASRGLNEQFF
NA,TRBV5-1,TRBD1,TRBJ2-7,TGCGCCAGCAGCTCGACGGACAGGGCCCACGAGCAGTACTTC,CASSSTDRAHEQYF
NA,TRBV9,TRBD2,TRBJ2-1,TGTGCCAGCAGCGTAGCGGGGGGGCCTAGGAATGAGCAGTTCTTC,CASSVAGGPRNEQFF
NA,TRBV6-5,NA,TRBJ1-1,TGTGCCAGCAGCACCACCAGGGCTGAAGCTTTCTTT,CASSTTRAEAFF
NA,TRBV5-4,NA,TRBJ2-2,TGTGCCAGCAGCGCCGGGACGGACTACACCGGGGAGCTGTTTTTT,CASSAGTDYTGELFF
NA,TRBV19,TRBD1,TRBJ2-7,TGTGCCAGTAGTAGCCCCGACAGGGGGTCCATCGAGCAGTACTTC,CASSSPDRGSIEQYF
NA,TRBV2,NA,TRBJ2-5,TGTGCCAGCAGAATAGCGCCTTCTCAAGAGACCCAGTACTTC,CASRIAPSQETQYF
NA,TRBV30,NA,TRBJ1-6,TGTGCCTGGAGTCCCTCTTCCTTGACGGTTAATTCACCCCTCCACTTT,CAWSPSSLTVNSPLHF
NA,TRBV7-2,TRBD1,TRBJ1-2,TGTGCCAGCAGCTTAACACGGACAGGGATCAGTGGCTACACCTTC,CASSLTRTGISGYTF
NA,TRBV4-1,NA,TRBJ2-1,TGCGCCAGCAGCCATGCGAAGGGGAACAATGAGCAGTTCTTC,CASSHAKGNNEQFF
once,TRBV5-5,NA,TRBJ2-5,TGTGCCAGCAGCCCTTCGGAAGAGACCCAGTACTTC,CASSPSEETQYF
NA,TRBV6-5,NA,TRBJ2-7,TGTGCCAGCACCTCGGAGAGCTCCTACGAGCAGTACTTC,CASTSESSYEQYF
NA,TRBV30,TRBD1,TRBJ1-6,TGTGCCTGGAGTGGACAGGGTAATTCACCCCTCCACTTT,CAWSGQGNSPLHF
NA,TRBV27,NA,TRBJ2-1,TGTGCCAGCAGTCCGAGGACGAGCTCCTACAATGAGCAGTTCTTC,CASSPRTSSYNEQFF
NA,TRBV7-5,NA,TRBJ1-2,TGTGCCAGAAGCCCGCGGGGGGGCACTAACTATGGCTACACCTTC,CARSPRGGTNYGYTF
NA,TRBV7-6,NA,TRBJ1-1,TGTGCCAGCTCCGCCCCGGGGGCCGAGGGATTAATGAACACTGAAGCTTTCTTT,CASSAPGAEGLMNTEAFF
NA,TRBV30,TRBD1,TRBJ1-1,TGTGCCTGGTTCAACCAACCAGGGGGCGGATCTGAAGCTTTCTTT,CAWFNQPGGGSEAFF
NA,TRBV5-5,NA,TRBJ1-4,TGTGCCAGCAGCTTGTTGTCGGGTGCAGGGCAAAAACTGTTTTTT,CASSLLSGAGQKLFF
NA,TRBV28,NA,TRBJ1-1,TGTGCCAGCAGTTTACCAGTGGGGATCGGGGGAGCTTTCTTT,CASSLPVGIGGAFF
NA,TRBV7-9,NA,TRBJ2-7,TGTGCCAGCACCTTATCGACAGGCACCTACGAGCAGTACTTC,CASTLSTGTYEQYF
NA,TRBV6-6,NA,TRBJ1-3,TGTGCCAGCAGTTTAGTCGGTGGAAACACCATATATTTT,CASSLVGGNTIYF
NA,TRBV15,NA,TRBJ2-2,TGTGCCACCAGCAGAGGTGGGGGTGTCACCGGGGAGCTGTTTTTT,CATSRGGGVTGELFF
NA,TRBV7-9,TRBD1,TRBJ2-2,TGTGCCAGCAGCTTAGGGGCCAGGGGGTTAAACACCGGGGAGCTGTTTTTT,CASSLGARGLNTGELFF
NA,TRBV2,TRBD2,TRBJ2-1,TGTGCCAGCACCGGACTAGCGGGGGGGCGGAAGATCTTC,CASTGLAGGRKIF
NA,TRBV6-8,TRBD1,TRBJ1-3,TGTGCCAGCAGCTCCGGAGACAGGGGGCCCGGAAACACCATATATTTT,CASSSGDRGPGNTIYF
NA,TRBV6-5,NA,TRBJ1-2,TGTGCCAGCAGCCAGGAGGGGGGCAGAAACTATGGCTACACCTTC,CASSQEGGRNYGYTF
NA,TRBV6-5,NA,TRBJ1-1,TGTGCCAGCAGTTACTCGATGGGACGGAAGAACACTGAAGCTTTCTTT,CASSYSMGRKNTEAFF
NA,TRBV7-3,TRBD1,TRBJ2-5,TGTGCCAGCAGCTTACAGGGGACAGACCAAGAGACCCAGTACTTC,CASSLQGTDQETQYF
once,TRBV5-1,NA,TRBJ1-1,TGCGCCAGCAGCCAGGGGCCAGGGATAGCTGAAGCTTTCTTT,CASSQGPGIAEAFF
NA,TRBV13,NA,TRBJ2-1,TGTGCCAGCAGCTTAGACAAGGGTAAAACCTACAATGAGCAGTTCTTC,CASSLDKGKTYNEQFF
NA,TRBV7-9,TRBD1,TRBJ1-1,TGTGCCAGCAGCTCGCAGGGGGGCACTGAAGCTTTCTTT,CASSSQGGTEAFF
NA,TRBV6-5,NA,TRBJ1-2,TGTGCCAGCAGCCGCGACAGAGTCTATGGCTACACCTTC,CASSRDRVYGYTF
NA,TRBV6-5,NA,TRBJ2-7,TGTGCCAGCGGCCTCGTAGGGCCCTACGAGCAGTACTTC,CASGLVGPYEQYF
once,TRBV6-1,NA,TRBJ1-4,TGTGCCAGCAGCGAGGGGCGAGATAATGAAAAACTGTTTTTT,CASSEGRDNEKLFF
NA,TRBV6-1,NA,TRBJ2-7,TGTGCCAGCAGCCCCAAGTTCTACGAGCAGTACTTC,CASSPKFYEQYF
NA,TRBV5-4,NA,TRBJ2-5,TGTGCCAGCAGCTCCCCCCAAGAGACCCAGTACTTC,CASSSPQETQYF
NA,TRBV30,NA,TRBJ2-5,TGTGCCTGGAGCTTACAGGGAGGGCAGACCCAGTACTTC,CAWSLQGGQTQYF
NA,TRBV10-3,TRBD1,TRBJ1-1,TGTGCCATCAGTGGGGGACAGGGGAACACTGAAGCTTTCTTT,CAISGGQGNTEAFF
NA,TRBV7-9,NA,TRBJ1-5,TGTGCCAGCAGCTTAGGTTGGGGCTCTGAGCCCCAGCATTTT,CASSLGWGSEPQHF
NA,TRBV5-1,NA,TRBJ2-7,TGCGCCAGCAGCTTGACCCAGGGTCACGAGCAGTACTTC,CASSLTQGHEQYF
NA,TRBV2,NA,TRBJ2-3,TGTGCCAGCATTGTCTCTAGCACAGATACGCAGTATTTT,CASIVSSTDTQYF
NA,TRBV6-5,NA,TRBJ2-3,TGTGCCAGCAGTTACGTAACTATAGGGGGGTCTACGCAGTATTTT,CASSYVTIGGSTQYF
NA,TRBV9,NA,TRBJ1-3,TGTGCCAGCAGCGTAGAAGCGAACTCTGGAAACACCATATATTTT,CASSVEANSGNTIYF
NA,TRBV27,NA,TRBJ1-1,TGTGCCAGCAGTACCCTGTCAGCGGAGAACACTGAAGCTTTCTTT,CASSTLSAENTEAFF
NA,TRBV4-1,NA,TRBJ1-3,TGCGCCAGCAGCCAAGTCGAGGGGGTGGCTGGAAACACCATATATTTT,CASSQVEGVAGNTIYF
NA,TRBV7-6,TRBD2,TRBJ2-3,TGTGCCAGCAGCTTAACTCGGCTAGCGGGGATATCAGATACGCAGTATTTT,CASSLTRLAGISDTQYF